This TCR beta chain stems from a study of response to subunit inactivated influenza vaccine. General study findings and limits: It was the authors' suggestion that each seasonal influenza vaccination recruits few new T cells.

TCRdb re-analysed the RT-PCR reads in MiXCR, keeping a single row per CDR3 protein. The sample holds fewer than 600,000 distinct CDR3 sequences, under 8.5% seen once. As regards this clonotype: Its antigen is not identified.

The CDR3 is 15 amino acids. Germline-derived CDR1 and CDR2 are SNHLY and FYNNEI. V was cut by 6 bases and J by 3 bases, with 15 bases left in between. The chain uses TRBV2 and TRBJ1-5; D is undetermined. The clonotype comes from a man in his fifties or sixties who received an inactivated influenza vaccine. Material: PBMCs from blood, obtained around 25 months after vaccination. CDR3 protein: CASSRTPLTNQPQHF. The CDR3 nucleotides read TGTGCCAGCAGCAGAACTCCATTAACCAATCAGCCCCAGCATTTT.